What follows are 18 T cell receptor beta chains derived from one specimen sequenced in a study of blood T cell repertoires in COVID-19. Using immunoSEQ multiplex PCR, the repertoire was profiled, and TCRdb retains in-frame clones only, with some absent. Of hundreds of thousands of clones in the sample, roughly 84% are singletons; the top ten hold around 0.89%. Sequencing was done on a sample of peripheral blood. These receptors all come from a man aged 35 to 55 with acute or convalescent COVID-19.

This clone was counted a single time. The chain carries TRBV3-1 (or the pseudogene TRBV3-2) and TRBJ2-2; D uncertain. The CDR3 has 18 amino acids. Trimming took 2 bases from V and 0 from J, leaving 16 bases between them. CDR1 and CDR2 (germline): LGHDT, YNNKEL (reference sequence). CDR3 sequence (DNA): TGTGCCAGCAGCCAATTTCTATCCTCTAGGACGAACACCGGGGAGCTGTTTTTT. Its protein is CASSQFLSSRTNTGELFF.

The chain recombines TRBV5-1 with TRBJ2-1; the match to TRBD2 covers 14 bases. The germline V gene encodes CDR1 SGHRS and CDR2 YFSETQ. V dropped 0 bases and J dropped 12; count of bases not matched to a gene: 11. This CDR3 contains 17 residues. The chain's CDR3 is CASSLAPGTSGGDGQFF. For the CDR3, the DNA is TGCGCCAGCAGCTTGGCGCCCGGGACTAGCGGGGGAGATGGGCAGTTCTTC.

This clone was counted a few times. CDR3 in DNA: TGTGCCAGCAGCTTATTGAACCAGAGGGGGCCAAACACCGGGGAGCTGTTTTTT. It specifies CASSLLNQRGPNTGELFF. V gene TRBV7-3 combines with J gene TRBJ2-2; TRBD1 agrees at 7 bases. V was pared by 2 bases and J by 2 bases, with 11 bases of the junction left unmatched. Germline V gene lookup returns CDR1 SGHTA and CDR2 FQGTGA. There are 18 residues in the CDR3.

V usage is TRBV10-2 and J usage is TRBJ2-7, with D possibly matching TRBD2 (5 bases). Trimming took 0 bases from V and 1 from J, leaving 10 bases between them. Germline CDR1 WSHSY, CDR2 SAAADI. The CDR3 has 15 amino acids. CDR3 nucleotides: TGCGCCAGCAGTGAGTCGAGGGAAGCTTCCTACGAGCAGTACTTC. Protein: CASSESREASYEQYF.

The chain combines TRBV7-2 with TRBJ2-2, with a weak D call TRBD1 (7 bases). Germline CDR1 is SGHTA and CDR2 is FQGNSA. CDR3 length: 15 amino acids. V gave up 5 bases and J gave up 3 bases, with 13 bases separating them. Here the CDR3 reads CASSLGGQYTGELFF. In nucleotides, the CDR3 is TGTGCCAGCAGCCTGGGGGGACAGTACACCGGGGAGCTGTTTTTT.

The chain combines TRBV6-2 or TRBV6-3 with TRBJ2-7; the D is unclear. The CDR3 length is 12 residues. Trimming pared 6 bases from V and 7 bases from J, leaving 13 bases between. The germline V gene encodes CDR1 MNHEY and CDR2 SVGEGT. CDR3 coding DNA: TGTGCCAGCAGCCCGGGCTCACTTGAGCAGTACTTC. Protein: CASSPGSLEQYF.

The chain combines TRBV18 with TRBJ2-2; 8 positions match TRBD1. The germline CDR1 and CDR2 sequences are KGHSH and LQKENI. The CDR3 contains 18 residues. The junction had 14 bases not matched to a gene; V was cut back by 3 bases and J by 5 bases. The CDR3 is CASSPRQGIETGTGELFF. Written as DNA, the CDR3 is TGTGCCAGCTCACCGAGACAGGGGATTGAGACGGGTACCGGGGAGCTGTTTTTT.

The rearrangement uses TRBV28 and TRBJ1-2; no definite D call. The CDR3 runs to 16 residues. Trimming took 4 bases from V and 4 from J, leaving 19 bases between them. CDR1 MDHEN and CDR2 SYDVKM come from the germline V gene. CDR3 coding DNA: TGTGCCAGCAGTTCCGTAGGAGAGGGCATACCCTATGGCTACACCTTC. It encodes CASSSVGEGIPYGYTF.

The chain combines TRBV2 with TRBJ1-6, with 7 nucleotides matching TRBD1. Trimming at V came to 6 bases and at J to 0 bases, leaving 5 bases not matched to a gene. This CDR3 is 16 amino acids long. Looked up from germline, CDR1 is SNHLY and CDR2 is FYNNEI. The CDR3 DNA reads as TGTGCCAGCAGAGCGGACAGGAGCTCCTATAATTCACCCCTCCACTTT. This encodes CASRADRSSYNSPLHF.

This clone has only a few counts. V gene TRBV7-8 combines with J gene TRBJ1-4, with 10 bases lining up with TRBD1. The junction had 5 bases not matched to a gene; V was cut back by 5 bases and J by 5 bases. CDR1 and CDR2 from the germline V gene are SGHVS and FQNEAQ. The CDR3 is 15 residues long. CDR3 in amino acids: CASSGGTGANEKLFF. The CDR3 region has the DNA TGTGCCAGCAGCGGCGGGACAGGGGCAAATGAAAAACTGTTTTTT.

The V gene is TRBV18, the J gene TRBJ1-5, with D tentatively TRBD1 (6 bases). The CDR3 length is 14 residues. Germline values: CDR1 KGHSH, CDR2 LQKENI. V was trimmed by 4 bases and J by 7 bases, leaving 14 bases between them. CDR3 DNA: TGTGCCAGCTCACTGGGGGGGGCAGGCCAGCCCCAGCATTTT. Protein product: CASSLGGAGQPQHF.

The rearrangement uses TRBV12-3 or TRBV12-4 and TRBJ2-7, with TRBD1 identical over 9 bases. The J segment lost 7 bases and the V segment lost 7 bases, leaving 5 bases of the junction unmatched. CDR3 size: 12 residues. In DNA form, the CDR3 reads TGTGCCAGCAACAGGGGGCTAGGGGAGCAGTACTTC. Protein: CASNRGLGEQYF.

Here the CDR3 reads CASSLIPRAEAFF. The CDR3 DNA sequence: TGTGCCAGCAGTTTGATTCCGAGGGCTGAAGCTTTCTTT. The chain links TRBV28 to TRBJ1-1; D is undetermined. Germline V gene sequence: CDR1 MDHEN, CDR2 SYDVKM. V lost 3 bases to trimming and J lost 6 bases, with 11 bases between them. CDR3 length: 13 residues.

The CDR3 loop reads CASSHSGTYYEQYF. The CDR3 nucleotides read TGTGCCAGCAGTCATAGCGGGACATACTACGAGCAGTACTTC. J is TRBJ2-7 and V is TRBV7-8, with 8 bases fitting TRBD2. Looked up from germline, CDR1 is SGHVS and CDR2 is FQNEAQ. Germline trimming cut 6 bases from V and 3 bases from J; bases unmatched to any gene: 7. CDR3 length: 14 residues.

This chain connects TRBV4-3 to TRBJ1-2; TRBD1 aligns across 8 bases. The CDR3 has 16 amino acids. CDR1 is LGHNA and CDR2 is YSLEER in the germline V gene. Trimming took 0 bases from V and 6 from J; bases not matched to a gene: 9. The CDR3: CASSQDIPGGLDGYTF. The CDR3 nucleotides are TGCGCCAGCAGCCAAGATATCCCAGGGGGCTTGGATGGCTACACCTTC.

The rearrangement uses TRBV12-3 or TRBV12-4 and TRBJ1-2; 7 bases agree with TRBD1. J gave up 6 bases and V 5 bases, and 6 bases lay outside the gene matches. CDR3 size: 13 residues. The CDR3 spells CASSPDRENGYTF. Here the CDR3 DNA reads TGTGCCAGCAGTCCCGACAGGGAGAATGGCTACACCTTC.

The DNA of the CDR3 is TGTGCCAGCAGTTTGGAGGAGGTGAACACTGAAGCTTTCTTT. It specifies CASSLEEVNTEAFF. This sequence joins TRBV28 and TRBJ1-1; D gene uncertain. V lost 3 bases, J lost 0 bases, and 8 bases lay in between. This CDR3 has 14 residues. CDR1 is MDHEN, CDR2 SYDVKM, per germline.

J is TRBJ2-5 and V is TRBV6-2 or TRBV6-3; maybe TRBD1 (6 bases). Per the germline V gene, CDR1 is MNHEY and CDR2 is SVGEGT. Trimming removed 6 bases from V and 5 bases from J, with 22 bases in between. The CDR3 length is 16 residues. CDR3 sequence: CASSPPPGHLRETQYF. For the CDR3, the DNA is TGTGCCAGCAGCCCTCCCCCGGGACACCTCCGGGAGACCCAGTACTTC.